A selection of T cell receptor beta chains follows, all from one sample in a study of blood T cell repertoires in COVID-19. Only in-frame clones appear in the TCRdb table, and some are missing; sequencing was by immunoSEQ multiplex PCR. Of 90,000 to 150,000 clones in the sample, roughly three quarters were seen once. The sequenced material came from peripheral blood. These receptors originate from a human donor in a cohort sampled during active COVID-19. The CDR3 runs from the conserved cysteine through the conserved F or W. Fields, in order: clone size, V gene, D gene, J gene, CDR3 protein, CDR3 DNA. D genes are given only for firm matches. Expanded clones get a size class; other rows say once, few or many, or leave the size out.

clone_size: few; v_call: TRBV10-2; d_call: TRBD2; j_call: TRBJ2-7; cdr3_aa: CASSEQGLARYEQYF; cdr3_nt: TGCGCCAGCAGTGAGCAGGGACTAGCGAGGTACGAGCAGTACTTC
clone_size: .; v_call: TRBV6-5; d_call: TRBD1; j_call: TRBJ2-7; cdr3_aa: CASSRAGGSYEQYF; cdr3_nt: TGTGCCAGCTCGCGGGCAGGGGGCTCGTACGAGCAGTACTTC
clone_size: .; v_call: TRBV30; d_call: TRBD1; j_call: TRBJ1-2; cdr3_aa: CAWSQDRGYYGYTF; cdr3_nt: TGTGCCTGGAGTCAAGACAGGGGCTACTATGGCTACACCTTC
clone_size: .; v_call: TRBV27; d_call: TRBD1; j_call: TRBJ2-1; cdr3_aa: CASSLSTGDRLYNEQFF; cdr3_nt: TGTGCCAGCAGTTTATCGACAGGGGACCGCCTCTACAATGAGCAGTTCTTC
clone_size: .; v_call: TRBV6-5; d_call: TRBD1; j_call: TRBJ1-2; cdr3_aa: CASSPGQGSNYGYTF; cdr3_nt: TGTGCCAGCAGCCCGGGACAGGGATCTAACTATGGCTACACCTTC
clone_size: .; v_call: TRBV6-5; d_call: .; j_call: TRBJ1-1; cdr3_aa: CASSYSGAPEAFF; cdr3_nt: TGTGCCAGCAGTTACTCTGGGGCGCCTGAAGCTTTCTTT
clone_size: .; v_call: TRBV19; d_call: .; j_call: TRBJ2-7; cdr3_aa: CASSTDRFYEQYF; cdr3_nt: TGTGCCAGTAGTACCGACAGATTCTACGAGCAGTACTTC
clone_size: .; v_call: TRBV2; d_call: TRBD1; j_call: TRBJ2-5; cdr3_aa: CASSTGTGGLEETQYF; cdr3_nt: TGTGCCAGCAGTACCGGGACAGGGGGCCTTGAAGAGACCCAGTACTTC
clone_size: .; v_call: TRBV6-5; d_call: .; j_call: TRBJ1-3; cdr3_aa: CASIKDGGLHTIYF; cdr3_nt: TGTGCCAGCATCAAGGACGGGGGGCTCCACACCATATATTTT
clone_size: .; v_call: TRBV27; d_call: TRBD1; j_call: TRBJ1-2; cdr3_aa: CASSFGTGVDVNYGYTF; cdr3_nt: TGTGCCAGCAGTTTCGGGACAGGGGTCGATGTAAACTATGGCTACACCTTC
clone_size: few; v_call: TRBV4-1; d_call: TRBD2; j_call: TRBJ2-7; cdr3_aa: CASSQVAAGGDEQYF; cdr3_nt: TGCGCCAGCAGCCAAGTCGCGGCGGGAGGGGACGAGCAGTACTTC
clone_size: .; v_call: TRBV6-6; d_call: TRBD2; j_call: TRBJ2-5; cdr3_aa: CASIGLALRETQYF; cdr3_nt: TGTGCCAGCATTGGACTAGCGCTTCGAGAGACCCAGTACTTC
clone_size: .; v_call: TRBV27; d_call: TRBD1; j_call: TRBJ1-1; cdr3_aa: CASLPTPGTGSNTEAFF; cdr3_nt: TGTGCCAGCCTCCCTACCCCCGGGACAGGGTCGAACACTGAAGCTTTCTTT
clone_size: .; v_call: TRBV7-8; d_call: .; j_call: TRBJ1-2; cdr3_aa: CASRSDGLPRRPYGYTF; cdr3_nt: TGTGCCAGCAGATCAGATGGACTTCCTCGAAGGCCCTATGGCTACACCTTC
clone_size: few; v_call: TRBV30; d_call: .; j_call: TRBJ1-5; cdr3_aa: CAWSAQSERPQHF; cdr3_nt: TGTGCCTGGAGCGCCCAGTCCGAACGGCCCCAGCATTTT
clone_size: .; v_call: TRBV4-1; d_call: TRBD2; j_call: TRBJ2-7; cdr3_aa: CASSQGDYAYEQYF; cdr3_nt: TGCGCCAGCAGCCAGGGGGACTACGCCTACGAGCAGTACTTC
clone_size: .; v_call: TRBV30; d_call: .; j_call: TRBJ2-7; cdr3_aa: CAWSVPGVYEQYF; cdr3_nt: TGTGCCTGGAGTGTACCAGGGGTCTACGAGCAGTACTTC
clone_size: .; v_call: TRBV7-9; d_call: TRBD2; j_call: TRBJ2-5; cdr3_aa: CASSFWGLAEIEETQYF; cdr3_nt: TGTGCCAGCAGTTTCTGGGGACTAGCGGAAATAGAAGAGACCCAGTACTTC
clone_size: .; v_call: TRBV7-8; d_call: .; j_call: TRBJ1-3; cdr3_aa: CASSPGNTIYF; cdr3_nt: TGTGCCAGCAGCCCGGGAAACACCATATATTTT
clone_size: few; v_call: TRBV12-3/TRBV12-4; d_call: .; j_call: TRBJ1-1; cdr3_aa: CASSSSVNTEAFF; cdr3_nt: TGTGCCAGCAGTTCCTCAGTGAACACTGAAGCTTTCTTT
clone_size: .; v_call: TRBV7-8; d_call: .; j_call: TRBJ1-5; cdr3_aa: CASSLEFRVDLNQPQHF; cdr3_nt: TGTGCCAGCAGCTTAGAATTCCGGGTCGACCTGAATCAGCCCCAGCATTTT
clone_size: few; v_call: TRBV5-4; d_call: .; j_call: TRBJ2-7; cdr3_aa: CASSLGGATYEQYF; cdr3_nt: TGTGCCAGCAGCTTAGGGGGGGCCACCTACGAGCAGTACTTC
clone_size: .; v_call: TRBV23-1; d_call: .; j_call: TRBJ1-5; cdr3_aa: CASSQSSGRGYSNQPQHF; cdr3_nt: TGCGCCAGCAGTCAATCGTCAGGGAGGGGATATAGCAATCAGCCCCAGCATTTT
clone_size: .; v_call: TRBV5-6; d_call: .; j_call: TRBJ1-3; cdr3_aa: CASSLAAARDTIYF; cdr3_nt: TGTGCCAGCAGCTTGGCCGCGGCGAGGGACACCATATATTTT
clone_size: .; v_call: TRBV7-9; d_call: .; j_call: TRBJ2-5; cdr3_aa: CASSSWDTETQYF; cdr3_nt: TGTGCCAGCAGCAGCTGGGACACGGAGACCCAGTACTTC
clone_size: .; v_call: TRBV9; d_call: TRBD2; j_call: TRBJ2-7; cdr3_aa: CASSPGLAGVVQYF; cdr3_nt: TGTGCCAGCAGCCCTGGACTAGCGGGAGTGGTGCAGTACTTC
clone_size: .; v_call: TRBV4-1; d_call: TRBD1; j_call: TRBJ1-5; cdr3_aa: CASSQPSGGSNQPQHF; cdr3_nt: TGCGCCAGCAGCCAACCATCAGGGGGTAGCAATCAGCCCCAGCATTTT
clone_size: .; v_call: TRBV29-1; d_call: TRBD1; j_call: TRBJ2-5; cdr3_aa: CSVDWDSQETQYF; cdr3_nt: TGCAGCGTTGACTGGGACAGCCAAGAGACCCAGTACTTC
clone_size: few; v_call: TRBV7-9; d_call: .; j_call: TRBJ2-7; cdr3_aa: CASSSPGPRGYEQYF; cdr3_nt: TGTGCCAGCAGCTCCCCGGGCCCCCGAGGGTACGAGCAGTACTTC
clone_size: few; v_call: TRBV24-1; d_call: .; j_call: TRBJ2-1; cdr3_aa: CATADSYYNEQFF; cdr3_nt: TGTGCCACTGCCGACAGCTATTACAATGAGCAGTTCTTC
clone_size: .; v_call: TRBV5-1; d_call: TRBD2; j_call: TRBJ2-1; cdr3_aa: CASSGGTTYNEQFF; cdr3_nt: TGCGCCAGCAGCGGGGGGACTACCTACAATGAGCAGTTCTTC
clone_size: few; v_call: TRBV11-3; d_call: .; j_call: TRBJ1-6; cdr3_aa: CASSDRTVFPLHF; cdr3_nt: TGTGCCAGCAGCGACCGGACAGTTTTCCCCCTCCACTTT
clone_size: few; v_call: TRBV30; d_call: TRBD2; j_call: TRBJ2-5; cdr3_aa: CAWTSGQGETQYF; cdr3_nt: TGTGCCTGGACTAGCGGGCAAGGGGAGACCCAGTACTTC
clone_size: .; v_call: TRBV5-1; d_call: .; j_call: TRBJ1-2; cdr3_aa: CASKPGPGETWEGYTF; cdr3_nt: TGCGCCAGCAAACCGGGACCGGGAGAGACGTGGGAAGGCTACACCTTC
clone_size: .; v_call: TRBV6-5; d_call: .; j_call: TRBJ1-3; cdr3_aa: CASRERGSGNTIYF; cdr3_nt: TGTGCCAGCAGAGAGCGGGGGTCTGGAAACACCATATATTTT
clone_size: .; v_call: TRBV11-3; d_call: TRBD2; j_call: TRBJ2-1; cdr3_aa: CASSYSGGLDNEQFF; cdr3_nt: TGTGCCAGCAGCTATAGCGGGGGGTTAGACAATGAGCAGTTCTTC
clone_size: many; v_call: TRBV5-1; d_call: TRBD1; j_call: TRBJ2-7; cdr3_aa: CASSLRPGTGGGEQYF; cdr3_nt: TGCGCCAGCAGCCTTAGACCCGGGACAGGGGGCGGCGAGCAGTACTTC
clone_size: few; v_call: TRBV2; d_call: .; j_call: TRBJ2-6; cdr3_aa: CASKLGAYSGANVLTF; cdr3_nt: TGTGCCAGCAAGTTGGGGGCCTACTCTGGGGCCAACGTCCTGACTTTC
clone_size: .; v_call: TRBV9; d_call: TRBD1; j_call: TRBJ1-4; cdr3_aa: CASTGTGDEKLFF; cdr3_nt: TGTGCCAGCACCGGGACAGGGGATGAAAAACTGTTTTTT
clone_size: .; v_call: TRBV9; d_call: .; j_call: TRBJ2-7; cdr3_aa: CASSVGGGPYEQYF; cdr3_nt: TGTGCCAGCAGCGTAGGTGGGGGCCCTTACGAGCAGTACTTC
clone_size: .; v_call: TRBV18; d_call: TRBD1; j_call: TRBJ1-1; cdr3_aa: CASRGQGVNTEAFF; cdr3_nt: TGTGCCAGCCGAGGACAGGGCGTGAACACTGAAGCTTTCTTT
clone_size: once; v_call: TRBV15; d_call: .; j_call: TRBJ2-7; cdr3_aa: CATSREGQYYEQYF; cdr3_nt: TGTGCCACCAGCAGGGAAGGACAGTACTACGAGCAGTACTTC
clone_size: few; v_call: TRBV12-3/TRBV12-4; d_call: .; j_call: TRBJ1-1; cdr3_aa: CASSSGPSTEAFF; cdr3_nt: TGTGCCAGCAGTTCTGGGCCCTCCACTGAAGCTTTCTTT
clone_size: .; v_call: TRBV27; d_call: TRBD1; j_call: TRBJ1-2; cdr3_aa: CASSLSSGTVYGYTF; cdr3_nt: TGTGCCAGCAGTTTATCGTCTGGGACAGTCTATGGCTACACCTTC
clone_size: .; v_call: TRBV5-1; d_call: .; j_call: TRBJ1-2; cdr3_aa: CASSPRAGRFGYTF; cdr3_nt: TGCGCCAGCAGCCCCAGAGCAGGGAGGTTTGGCTACACCTTC